Below, 28 T cell receptor beta chains from the same sample are listed, as sequenced in a study of radiotherapy plus CTLA-4 blockade in lung cancer. Clones were read by immunoSEQ multiplex PCR, and TCRdb kept only the in-frame ones, dropping some. The sample has 50,000 or so clones, more than 70% seen once. The sample here was peripheral blood, taken from a patient treated with radiotherapy plus ipilimumab. Receptors were obtained from a human donor with non-small cell lung cancer whose response to radiotherapy plus ipilimumab could not be evaluated.

The rearrangement links TRBV7-7 to TRBJ2-1; perhaps TRBD2 as D (6 bases). The CDR3 totals 15 residues. The germline V and J ends were trimmed by 5 bases and 9 bases, with 20 bases remaining between them. The germline CDR1 and CDR2 sequences are SSHAT and FNYEAQ (reference sequence). The CDR3 loop is CASSPLRPTRSEQFF. DNA of the CDR3: TGTGCCAGCAGCCCTCTAAGACCGACTAGAAGTGAGCAGTTCTTC.

The chain has TRBV5-1 and TRBJ2-7, with D maybe TRBD1 (5 bases). The CDR3 has 12 amino acids. V was shortened by 5 bases and J by 5 bases, with 11 bases between the two germline ends. The germline V gene encodes CDR1 SGHRS and CDR2 YFSETQ. The CDR3 nucleotides are TGCGCCAGCAGACCCGGACAAGACGAGCAGTACTTC. Amino acids: CASRPGQDEQYF.

The chain carries TRBV5-5 and TRBJ2-7, with TRBD1 matching 9 bases. Germline CDR1 reads SGHKS; CDR2 reads YYEKEE (reference sequence). V shed 7 bases, J shed 2 bases, and the junction held 7 bases outside the gene matches. The CDR3 runs to 14 residues. CDR3 coding DNA: TGTGCCAGCCTACGACAGGGGGGGACCTACGAGCAGTACTTC. This translates into CASLRQGGTYEQYF.

The rearrangement uses TRBV7-9 and TRBJ2-7, with D possibly TRBD1 on 5 matching bases. Germline loops: CDR1 SEHNR, CDR2 FQNEAQ (reference sequence). This CDR3 region has 13 residues. The V end lost 5 bases, the J end lost 7 bases, and 15 bases lay between the germline ends. CDR3 sequence reads: CASSRFEDTEQYF. CDR3 DNA: TGTGCCAGCAGCCGCTTTGAGGACACAGAGCAGTACTTC.

V usage is TRBV5-4 and J usage is TRBJ2-7; 10 bases line up with TRBD1. Per the germline V gene, CDR1 is SGHNT and CDR2 is YYREEE (reference sequence). This CDR3 contains 14 residues. The V gene end was trimmed by 5 bases and the J gene end by 5 bases; junction bases not matched to a gene: 7. The CDR3 region has the DNA TGTGCCAGCAGTTTCGGGACAGGGGCACACGAGCAGTACTTC. This translates into CASSFGTGAHEQYF.

This chain links TRBV5-4 with TRBJ1-3, with TRBD1 matching 8 bases. Germline assignment: CDR1 SGHNT and CDR2 YYREEE (reference sequence). CDR3 length: 15 amino acids. V trimming: 4 bases; J trimming: 0 bases; junction bases outside the gene matches: 3. The CDR3 reads CASSRDRRSGNTIYF. CDR3 coding DNA: TGTGCCAGCAGCAGGGACAGGCGCTCTGGAAACACCATATATTTT.

This clone has only a few counts. The chain is built from TRBV5-6 and TRBJ1-3; no reliable D call. The CDR3 length is 13 residues. The germline gives CDR1 SGHDT, CDR2 YYEEEE. Deletions cut 4 bases from V and 0 bases from J, with 5 bases between. Here the CDR3 DNA reads TGTGCCAGCAGCCCGGGCTCTGGAAACACCATATATTTT. Its protein is CASSPGSGNTIYF. The whole variable domain, filled in from reference TRBV5-6 and TRBJ1-3, reads DAGVTQSPTHLIKTRGQQVTLRCSPKSGHDTVSWYQQALGQGPQFIFQYYEEEERQRGNFPDRFSGHQFPNYSSELNVNALLLGDSALYLCASSPGSGNTIYFGEGSWLTVV.

The genes are TRBV9 and TRBJ2-7, with D tentatively TRBD1 (6 bases). CDR3 size: 14 residues. Germline lookup yields CDR1 SGDLS and CDR2 YYNGEE. Between the trimmed V and J ends, which lost 0 bases and 2 bases, there was a span of 9 bases. The CDR3 spells CASSVATGPYEQYF. CDR3 sequence (DNA): TGTGCCAGCAGCGTAGCGACAGGCCCCTACGAGCAGTACTTC.

This clone was detected once. The chain is built from TRBV19 and TRBJ2-5; TRBD1 matches at 8 bases. The J call may be mistaken, given a closer DNA end match to TRBJ2-7. CDR1 LNHDA and CDR2 SQIVND come from the germline V gene (reference sequence). The CDR3 covers 13 residues. This chain's CDR3 is CASGTQGAHEQYF. DNA of the CDR3: TGTGCCAGTGGGACCCAGGGGGCACACGAGCAGTACTTC.

The chain joins TRBV4-3 to TRBJ2-5, with 13 bases identical to TRBD2. There are 15 residues in the CDR3. The germline gives CDR1 LGHNA, CDR2 YSLEER. Losses at the gene ends were 1 base for V and 9 bases for J; bases not matched to a gene: 5. The CDR3 protein is CASSQGGTSGTPQYF. DNA of the CDR3: TGCGCCAGCAGCCAAGGGGGGACTAGCGGGACCCCCCAGTACTTC.

The V gene is TRBV5-5, the J gene TRBJ2-5, with 7 nucleotides matching TRBD1. The trim removed 2 bases at V and 5 bases at J, leaving 12 bases unmatched. The CDR3 sequence is 16 residues long. CDR1 is SGHKS and CDR2 is YYEKEE in the germline V gene (reference sequence). CDR3 bases: TGTGCCAGCAGCTTCATAGGGGGCCAGACCAGGGAGACCCAGTACTTC. This codes for CASSFIGGQTRETQYF.

This clone has more than one count but fewer than ten. The DNA of the CDR3 is TGTGCCAGCTCCCCTGGACTGAGCACTGAAGCTTTCTTT. Protein sequence: CASSPGLSTEAFF. This rearrangement joins TRBV18 to TRBJ1-1; no clear D. This CDR3 has 13 residues. V was cut by 6 bases and J by 4 bases, with 12 bases left in between. From germline, CDR1 is KGHSH and CDR2 LQKENI.

This clone was found once. The chain links TRBV19 to TRBJ2-5; a possible D gene is TRBD2 (6 bases). V was clipped by 5 bases and J by 5 bases, with 12 bases between them. Looked up from germline, CDR1 is LNHDA and CDR2 is SQIVND (reference sequence). The CDR3 sequence is 13 residues long. The CDR3 region has the DNA TGTGCCAGTAGTGTATCTAGCGCCGAGACCCAGTACTTC. Protein: CASSVSSAETQYF.

This rearrangement joins TRBV7-2 to TRBJ2-1; perhaps TRBD2 as D (6 bases). The CDR3 contains 14 residues. V was trimmed by 10 bases and J by 5 bases, leaving 18 bases between them. From germline, CDR1 is SGHTA and CDR2 FQGNSA. This CDR3 reads CATSPLAPNNEQFF. CDR3 DNA sequence: TGTGCCACCTCCCCGCTAGCGCCGAACAATGAGCAGTTCTTC.

V usage is TRBV19 and J usage is TRBJ2-2, with 7 bases lining up with TRBD2. CDR1 is LNHDA, CDR2 SQIVND, per germline (reference sequence). This CDR3 has 15 amino acids. The V gene end was trimmed by 10 bases and the J gene end by 0 bases; junction bases not matched to a gene: 8. This chain's CDR3 is CATRPGTTNTGELFF. Written as DNA, the CDR3 is TGTGCCACTAGGCCGGGGACTACGAACACCGGGGAGCTGTTTTTT.

The chain couples TRBV10-2 to TRBJ2-6; weak D call: TRBD1 (5 bases). The germline gives CDR1 WSHSY, CDR2 SAAADI. V shed 2 bases and J shed 1 base, with 9 bases lying between them. The CDR3 totals 16 residues. CDR3 sequence: CASSERRQSGANVLTF. The CDR3 DNA is TGCGCCAGCAGTGAGAGAAGACAGTCTGGGGCCAACGTCCTGACTTTC.

The CDR3 protein is CASSNPFNRDYGYTF. CDR3 nucleotide sequence: TGTGCCAGCAGTAACCCATTTAACAGGGACTATGGCTACACCTTC. The chain has TRBV6-6 and TRBJ1-2; D is perhaps TRBD1 (6 bases). The CDR3 is 15 residues long. Germline V gene sequence: CDR1 MNHNY, CDR2 SVGAGI (reference sequence). V was trimmed by 5 bases and J by 3 bases, leaving 16 bases between them.

This sequence joins TRBV7-9 and TRBJ2-3; the match to TRBD2 covers 12 bases. Looked up from germline, CDR1 is SEHNR and CDR2 is FQNEAQ (reference sequence). Trimming cost V 8 bases and J 0 bases; bases outside gene matches: 9. This CDR3 region has 17 residues. The CDR3 here is CASRPGTSGLSTDTQYF. The CDR3 bases are TGTGCCAGCCGCCCGGGGACTAGCGGGCTAAGCACAGATACGCAGTATTTT.

The chain is built from TRBV23-1 and TRBJ1-1, with 7 bases matching TRBD1. TRBV23-1 counts as an open reading frame of uncertain function. CDR3 size: 17 residues. With 0 bases clipped from V and 8 bases from J, the junction kept 15 bases outside the gene matches. The DNA for the CDR3 is TGCGCCAGCAGTCAATCAAGGTCCGGGACAGCCCTCTCCGAAGCTTTCTTT. Translated: CASSQSRSGTALSEAFF.

The chain carries TRBV4-3 and TRBJ1-2; TRBD1 matches 11 bases. J gave up 7 bases and V 7 bases, and 11 bases lay outside the gene matches. Germline CDR1 is LGHNA and CDR2 is YSLEER. This CDR3 comprises 15 residues. The CDR3 region is CASNRDRGDIRGYTF. Here the CDR3 DNA reads TGCGCCAGCAACCGGGACAGGGGGGATATTCGTGGCTACACCTTC.

The rearrangement links TRBV7-6 to TRBJ2-1; TRBD2 aligns across 9 bases. Germline CDR1 SGHVS, CDR2 FNYEAQ. The CDR3 sequence is 17 residues long. V gave up 5 bases and J gave up 8 bases; unmatched junction bases: 16. The CDR3, as DNA: TGTGCCAGCAGCCCCCTACGACCGGGACTAGCATTGGATGAGCAGTTCTTC. It is translated as CASSPLRPGLALDEQFF.

This chain links TRBV10-3 with TRBJ2-2; TRBD2 agrees at 11 bases. The CDR3 extends over 13 amino acids. CDR1 is ENHRY, CDR2 SYGVKD, per germline. J gave up 6 bases and V 6 bases, and 0 bases lay outside the gene matches. The CDR3: CAIRGLAAGELFF. Written as DNA, the CDR3 is TGTGCCATCAGGGGACTAGCGGCCGGGGAGCTGTTTTTT.

This clone was detected only a few times. The rearrangement joins TRBV4-1 to TRBJ2-3; perhaps TRBD2 as D (5 bases). V gave up 6 bases and J gave up 2 bases, with 12 bases separating them. The length of the CDR3 is 14 residues. From germline, CDR1 is MGHRA and CDR2 YSYEKL. In nucleotides, the CDR3 is TGCGCCAGCAGTCCGGGAACGGACACAGATACGCAGTATTTT. Amino acid sequence: CASSPGTDTDTQYF.

This clone was seen only a few times. The rearrangement joins TRBV7-2 to TRBJ1-2; TRBD1 matches 9 bases. The ends lost 5 bases at V and 7 bases at J; junction bases unmatched: 8. The CDR3 covers 14 residues. CDR1 SGHTA and CDR2 FQGNSA come from the germline V gene. CDR3 nucleotides: TGTGCCAGCAGCCAAGCACAGGGGGCCCGTGGCTACACCTTC. Translated: CASSQAQGARGYTF.

The chain links TRBV2 to TRBJ2-3; D unresolved. Trimming left V 4 bases short and J 6 bases short, with 8 bases between. The V gene's germline CDR1 is SNHLY and CDR2 FYNNEI. CDR3 length: 12 amino acids. The CDR3 protein is CASSVGVDTQYF. The DNA for the CDR3 is TGTGCCAGCAGTGTAGGAGTGGATACGCAGTATTTT.

This clone was seen a single time. V usage is TRBV7-2 and J usage is TRBJ2-5, with a weak D call TRBD2 (6 bases). The germline V gene encodes CDR1 SGHTA and CDR2 FQGNSA. The CDR3 is 13 residues long. Trimming took 5 bases from V and 3 from J, leaving 10 bases between them. In DNA form, the CDR3 reads TGTGCCAGCAGCCTGGGGGGTAAAGAGACCCAGTACTTC. Its protein product is CASSLGGKETQYF. The variable domain in full, completed from reference TRBV7-2 and TRBJ2-5, reads GAGVSQSPSNKVTEKGKDVELRCDPISGHTALYWYRQSLGQGLEFLIYFQGNSAPDKSGLPSDRFSAERTGGSVSTLTIQRTQQEDSAVYLCASSLGGKETQYFGPGTRLLVL.

This clone occurred once. This chain connects TRBV5-1 to TRBJ1-1; TRBD1 matches 10 bases. The CDR3 loop spans 14 amino acids. The germline V gene encodes CDR1 SGHRS and CDR2 YFSETQ. Trimming took 7 bases from V and 4 from J; bases not matched to a gene: 7. The CDR3 DNA reads as TGCGCCAGCGGGACAGGGGCATGGGGCACTGAAGCTTTCTTT. Residues: CASGTGAWGTEAFF.

V usage is TRBV4-1 and J usage is TRBJ2-4; 9 bases map to TRBD2. Losses at the gene ends were 1 base for V and 0 bases for J; bases not matched to a gene: 7. This CDR3 region has 18 residues. Looked up from germline, CDR1 is MGHRA and CDR2 is YSYEKL. In DNA, the CDR3 is TGCGCCAGCAGCCAAGTGAGCGGGGGGTCGATAGCCAAAAACATTCAGTACTTC. It codes for CASSQVSGGSIAKNIQYF.